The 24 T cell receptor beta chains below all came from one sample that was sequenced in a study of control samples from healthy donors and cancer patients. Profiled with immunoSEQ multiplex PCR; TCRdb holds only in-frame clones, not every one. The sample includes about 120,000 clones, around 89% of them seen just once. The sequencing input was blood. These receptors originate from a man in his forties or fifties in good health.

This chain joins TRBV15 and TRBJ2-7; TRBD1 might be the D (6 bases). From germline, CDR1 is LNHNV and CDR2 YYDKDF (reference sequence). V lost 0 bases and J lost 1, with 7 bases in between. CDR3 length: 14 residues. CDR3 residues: CATSRDRGSYEQYF. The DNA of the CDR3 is TGTGCCACCAGCAGAGACAGGGGTTCCTACGAGCAGTACTTC.

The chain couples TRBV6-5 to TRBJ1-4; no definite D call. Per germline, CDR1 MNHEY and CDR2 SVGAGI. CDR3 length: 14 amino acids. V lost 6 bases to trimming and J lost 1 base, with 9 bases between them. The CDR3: CASSLQITNEKLFF. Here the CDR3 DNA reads TGTGCCAGCAGCCTACAGATAACTAATGAAAAACTGTTTTTT.

Here the CDR3 DNA reads TGTGCCAGCAGCTCCGAGACAGGGGGCTTGGAGACCCAGTACTTC. Its translation is CASSSETGGLETQYF. This chain connects TRBV5-5 to TRBJ2-5, with 10 bases lining up with TRBD1. CDR3 length: 15 residues. Trimming took 3 bases from V and 5 from J; bases not matched to a gene: 7. Germline assignment: CDR1 SGHKS and CDR2 YYEKEE (reference sequence).

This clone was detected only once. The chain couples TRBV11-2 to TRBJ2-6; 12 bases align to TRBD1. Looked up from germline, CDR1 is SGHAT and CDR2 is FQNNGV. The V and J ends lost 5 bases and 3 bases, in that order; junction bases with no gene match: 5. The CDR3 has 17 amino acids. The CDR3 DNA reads TGTGCCAGCAGCCTGGGGGACAGGGGGCGTGGGGCCAACGTCCTGACTTTC. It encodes CASSLGDRGRGANVLTF.

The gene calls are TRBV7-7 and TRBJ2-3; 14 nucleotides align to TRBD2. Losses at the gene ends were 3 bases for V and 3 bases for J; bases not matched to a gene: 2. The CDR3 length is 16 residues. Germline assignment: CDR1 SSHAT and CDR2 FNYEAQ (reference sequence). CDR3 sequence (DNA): TGTGCCAGCAGCTTTGGGACTAGCGGGGGAACAGATACGCAGTATTTT. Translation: CASSFGTSGGTDTQYF.

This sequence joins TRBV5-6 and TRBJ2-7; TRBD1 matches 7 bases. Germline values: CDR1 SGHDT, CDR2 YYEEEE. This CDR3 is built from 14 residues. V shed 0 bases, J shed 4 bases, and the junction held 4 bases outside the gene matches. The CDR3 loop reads CASSLGARGYEQYF. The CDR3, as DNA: TGTGCCAGCAGCTTGGGGGCCAGGGGGTACGAGCAGTACTTC.

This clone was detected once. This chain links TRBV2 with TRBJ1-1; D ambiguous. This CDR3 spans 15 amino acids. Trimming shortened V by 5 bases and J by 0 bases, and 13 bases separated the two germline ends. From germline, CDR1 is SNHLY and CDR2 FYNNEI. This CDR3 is CASSTARALNTEAFF. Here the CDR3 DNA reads TGTGCCAGCAGTACCGCGAGGGCTCTGAACACTGAAGCTTTCTTT.

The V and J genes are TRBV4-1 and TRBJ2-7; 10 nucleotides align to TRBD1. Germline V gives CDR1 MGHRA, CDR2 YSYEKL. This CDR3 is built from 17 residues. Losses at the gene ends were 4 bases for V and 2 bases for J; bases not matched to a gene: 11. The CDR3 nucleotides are TGCGCCAGCAGCCCCCTGGGGGGACAGGGGTCAGCCTACGAGCAGTACTTC. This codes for CASSPLGGQGSAYEQYF.

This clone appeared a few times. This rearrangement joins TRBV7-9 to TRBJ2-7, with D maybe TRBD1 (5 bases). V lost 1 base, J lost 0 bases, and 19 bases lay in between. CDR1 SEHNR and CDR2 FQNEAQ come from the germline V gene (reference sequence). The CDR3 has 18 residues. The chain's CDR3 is CASSLGSLKGPSSYEQYF. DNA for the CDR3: TGTGCCAGCAGCTTAGGATCCCTAAAGGGGCCGAGCTCCTACGAGCAGTACTTC.

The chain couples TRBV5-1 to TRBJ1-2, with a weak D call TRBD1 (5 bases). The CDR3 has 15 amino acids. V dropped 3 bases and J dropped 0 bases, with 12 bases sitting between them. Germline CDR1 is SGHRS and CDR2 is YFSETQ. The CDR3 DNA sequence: TGCGCCAGCAGCTCAGATCCGACAGCTAACTATGGCTACACCTTC. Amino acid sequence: CASSSDPTANYGYTF.

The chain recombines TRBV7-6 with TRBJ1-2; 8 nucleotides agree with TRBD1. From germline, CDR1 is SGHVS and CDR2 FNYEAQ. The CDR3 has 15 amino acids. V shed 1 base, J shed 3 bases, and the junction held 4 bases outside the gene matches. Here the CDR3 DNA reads TGTGCCAGCAGCTTAGATCCAGGGGGCGACTATGGCTACACCTTC. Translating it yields CASSLDPGGDYGYTF.

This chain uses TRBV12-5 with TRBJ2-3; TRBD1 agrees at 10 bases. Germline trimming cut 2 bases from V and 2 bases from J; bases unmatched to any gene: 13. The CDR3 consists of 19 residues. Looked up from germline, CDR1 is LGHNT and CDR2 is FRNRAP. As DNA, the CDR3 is TGTGCTAGTGGTTTGCCGGACAGGGGGTCTCTACTGGCCACAGATACGCAGTATTTT. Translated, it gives CASGLPDRGSLLATDTQYF.

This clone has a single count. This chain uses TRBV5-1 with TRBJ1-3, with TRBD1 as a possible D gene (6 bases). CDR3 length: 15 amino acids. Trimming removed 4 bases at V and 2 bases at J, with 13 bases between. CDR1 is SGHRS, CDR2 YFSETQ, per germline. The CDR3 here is CASSPDGDTGNTIYF. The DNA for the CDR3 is TGCGCCAGCAGCCCGGACGGGGACACTGGAAACACCATATATTTT.

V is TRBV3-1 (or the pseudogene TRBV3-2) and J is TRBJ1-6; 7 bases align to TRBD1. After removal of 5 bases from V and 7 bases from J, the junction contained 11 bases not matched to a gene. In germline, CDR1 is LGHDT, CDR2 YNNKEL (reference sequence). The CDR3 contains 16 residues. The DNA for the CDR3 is TGTGCCAGCAGCTTCGGGACAGCCACTTCCAATTCACCCCTCCACTTT. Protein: CASSFGTATSNSPLHF.

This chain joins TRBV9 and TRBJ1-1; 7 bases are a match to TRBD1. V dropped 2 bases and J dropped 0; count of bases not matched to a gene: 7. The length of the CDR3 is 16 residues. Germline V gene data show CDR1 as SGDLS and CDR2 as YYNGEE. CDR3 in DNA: TGTGCCAGCAGCGTTTGGACAGGCCTCATGAACACTGAAGCTTTCTTT. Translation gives CASSVWTGLMNTEAFF.

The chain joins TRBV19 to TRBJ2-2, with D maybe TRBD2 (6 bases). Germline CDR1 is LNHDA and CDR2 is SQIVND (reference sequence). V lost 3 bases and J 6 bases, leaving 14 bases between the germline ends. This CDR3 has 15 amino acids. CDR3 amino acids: CASSIEEGRAGELFF. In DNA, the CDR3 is TGTGCCAGTAGTATCGAGGAGGGCAGGGCCGGGGAGCTGTTTTTT.

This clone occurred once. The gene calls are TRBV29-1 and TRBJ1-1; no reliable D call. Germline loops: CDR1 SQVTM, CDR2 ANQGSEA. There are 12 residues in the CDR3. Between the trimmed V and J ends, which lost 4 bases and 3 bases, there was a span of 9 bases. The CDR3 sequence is CSVGRRDTEAFF. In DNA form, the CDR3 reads TGCAGCGTTGGCCGCAGAGACACTGAAGCTTTCTTT. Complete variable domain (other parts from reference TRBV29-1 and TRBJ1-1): SAVISQKPSRDICQRGTSLTIQCQVDSQVTMMFWYRQQPGQSLTLIATANQGSEATYESGFVIDKFPISRPNLTFSTLTVSNMSPEDSSIYLCSVGRRDTEAFFGQGTRLTVV.

This chain's CDR3 is CASSPNEGSYYGYTF. The CDR3 coding sequence is TGTGCCAGCTCACCAAATGAAGGGAGCTATTATGGCTACACCTTC. The rearrangement joins TRBV18 to TRBJ1-2; no clear D gene. V was pared by 2 bases and J by 5 bases, with 15 bases between. The CDR3 consists of 15 residues. Germline loops: CDR1 KGHSH, CDR2 LQKENI.

The CDR3 loop reads CASSSTGNTEAFF. CDR3 sequence (DNA): TGTGCCAGCAGTTCTACAGGGAACACTGAAGCTTTCTTT. V gene TRBV12-3 or TRBV12-4 combines with J gene TRBJ1-1; D possibly corresponds to TRBD1 (5 bases). CDR3 length: 13 residues. Trimming removed 4 bases at V and 1 base at J, with 7 bases between.

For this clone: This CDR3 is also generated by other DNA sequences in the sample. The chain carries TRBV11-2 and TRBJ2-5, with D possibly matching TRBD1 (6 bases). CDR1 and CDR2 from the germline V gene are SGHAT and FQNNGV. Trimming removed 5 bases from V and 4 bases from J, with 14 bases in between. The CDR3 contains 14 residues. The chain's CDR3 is CASSPAGTLETQYF. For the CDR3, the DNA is TGTGCCAGCAGCCCAGCCGGGACATTAGAGACCCAGTACTTC.

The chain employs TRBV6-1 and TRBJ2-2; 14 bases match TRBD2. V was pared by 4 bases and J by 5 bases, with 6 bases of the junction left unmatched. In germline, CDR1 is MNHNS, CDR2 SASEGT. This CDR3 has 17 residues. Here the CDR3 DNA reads TGTGCCAGCAGTGTGTACAGGACTAGCGGGGGGACCGGGGAGCTGTTTTTT. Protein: CASSVYRTSGGTGELFF.

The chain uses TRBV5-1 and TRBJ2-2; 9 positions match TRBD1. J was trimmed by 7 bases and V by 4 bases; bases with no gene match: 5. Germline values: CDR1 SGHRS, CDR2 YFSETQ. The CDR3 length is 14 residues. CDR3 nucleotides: TGCGCCAGCAGCCGACAGGGGGAAGGCGGGGAGCTGTTTTTT. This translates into CASSRQGEGGELFF.

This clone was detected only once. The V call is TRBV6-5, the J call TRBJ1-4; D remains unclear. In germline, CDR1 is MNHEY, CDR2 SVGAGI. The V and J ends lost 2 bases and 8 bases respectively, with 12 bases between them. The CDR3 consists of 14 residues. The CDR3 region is CASSYRHREEKLFF. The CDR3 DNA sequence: TGTGCCAGCAGTTACCGACACCGAGAGGAAAAACTGTTTTTT.

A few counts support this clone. The CDR3 here is CASNPQGAYNEQFF. CDR3 DNA sequence: TGTGCCAGTAACCCCCAGGGGGCTTACAATGAGCAGTTCTTC. The rearrangement uses TRBV19 and TRBJ2-1; 8 nucleotides align to TRBD1. Germline V CDR1 and CDR2: LNHDA, SQIVND (reference sequence). Trimming cost V 7 bases and J 4 bases; bases outside gene matches: 6. The length of the CDR3 is 14 residues. Together with reference TRBV19 and TRBJ2-1, the CDR3 gives the full variable domain: DGGITQSPKYLFRKEGQNVTLSCEQNLNHDAMYWYRQDPGQGLRLIYYSQIVNDFQKGDIAEGYSVSREKKESFPLTVTSAQKNPTAFYLCASNPQGAYNEQFFGPGTRLTVL.